The 30 T cell receptor beta chains below were found in one sample sequenced in a study of T cell changes during pregnancy in multiple sclerosis (dated by TCRdb to the late 2010s). Receptors were amplified or captured by the immunoSEQ multiplex PCR assay. Imported from immuneACCESS, the table was reduced by TCRdb to in-frame sequences with V and J called. These copies leave out some clones; in studies compared against another copy, an unresolved V gene accounts for under half, and the cause of the remainder is not known. In this sample the table shows some 56,000 clones, 92% of which occur a single time. Around 3% of the sample is in the top ten clones. This specimen was peripheral blood, taken in the third trimester of pregnancy. These receptors came from a female donor in good health, enrolled as a control in a pregnancy study.

This chain joins TRBV6-6 and TRBJ2-5, with 8 bases identical to TRBD2. From germline, CDR1 is MNHNY and CDR2 SVGAGI (reference sequence). The ends lost 10 bases at V and 2 bases at J; junction bases unmatched: 9. The CDR3 runs to 14 residues. This chain's CDR3 is CATGGPGKQETQYF. For the CDR3, the DNA is TGTGCCACGGGGGGGCCAGGGAAACAAGAGACCCAGTACTTC.

V usage is TRBV11-2 and J usage is TRBJ1-2, with TRBD1 matching over 8 bases. V dropped 3 bases and J dropped 3; count of bases not matched to a gene: 6. The CDR3 runs to 15 residues. In germline, CDR1 is SGHAT, CDR2 FQNNGV. The CDR3 sequence: CASSFSPDRDYGYTF. The CDR3 DNA reads as TGTGCCAGCAGCTTTTCCCCGGACAGGGACTATGGCTACACCTTC. Drawing the rest from reference TRBV11-2 and TRBJ1-2, the complete variable domain is EAGVAQSPRYKIIEKRQSVAFWCNPISGHATLYWYQQILGQGPKLLIQFQNNGVVDDSQLPKDRFSAERLKGVDSTLKIQPAKLEDSAVYLCASSFSPDRDYGYTFGSGTRLTVV.

The rearrangement uses TRBV18 and TRBJ1-5, with 7 nucleotides matching TRBD1. CDR1 is KGHSH and CDR2 is LQKENI in the germline V gene. Trimming at V came to 0 bases and at J to 4 bases, leaving 3 bases not matched to a gene. This CDR3 has 15 amino acids. CDR3: CASSPPRQGNQPQHF. As DNA, the CDR3 is TGTGCCAGCTCACCACCGAGACAGGGAAATCAGCCCCAGCATTTT.

The genes are TRBV19 and TRBJ1-2; D may be TRBD1 (6 bases). Germline V gene data show CDR1 as LNHDA and CDR2 as SQIVND (reference sequence). Trimming stripped 7 bases from V and 4 bases from J, with 10 bases between. There are 12 residues in the CDR3. CDR3 DNA: TGTGCCAGTACCCTGGACAGCTATGGCTACACCTTC. This sequence encodes CASTLDSYGYTF.

Notes on this clone: Other DNA sequences in this specimen translate into the identical CDR3. The chain employs TRBV11-2 and TRBJ1-5, with 7 bases lining up with TRBD1. Germline-derived CDR1 and CDR2 are SGHAT and FQNNGV. CDR3 length equals 14 residues. V trimming: 1 base; J trimming: 4 bases; junction bases outside the gene matches: 1. The CDR3 nucleotides are TGTGCCAGCAGCTTAGGACAGGGAAATCAGCCCCAGCATTTT. Its translation is CASSLGQGNQPQHF.

This clone was detected only a few times. The chain carries TRBV6-1 and TRBJ2-2; D is perhaps TRBD1 (6 bases). The CDR3 is 13 residues long. The germline V gene encodes CDR1 MNHNS and CDR2 SASEGT. V lost 11 bases, J lost 1 base, and 11 bases lay in between. This CDR3 is CALRGQNTGELFF. The CDR3 nucleotides read TGTGCCCTACGGGGACAGAACACCGGGGAGCTGTTTTTT.

This chain connects TRBV28 to TRBJ1-1; D gene ambiguous. V lost 6 bases and J 0 bases, leaving 11 bases between the germline ends. The CDR3 extends over 14 amino acids. Per germline, CDR1 MDHEN and CDR2 SYDVKM. The CDR3 DNA is TGTGCCAGCAGCCCTAGGAGTGTGAACACTGAAGCTTTCTTT. This codes for CASSPRSVNTEAFF.

This chain uses TRBV4-3 with TRBJ1-3, with D uncertain. This CDR3 spans 15 amino acids. CDR1 LGHNA and CDR2 YSLEER come from the germline V gene. Trimming removed 0 bases from V and 4 bases from J, with 10 bases in between. Here the CDR3 reads CASSQDFGVGNTIYF. The CDR3 nucleotides read TGCGCCAGCAGCCAAGATTTCGGGGTCGGAAACACCATATATTTT.

This clone was counted a single time. V is TRBV5-4 and J is TRBJ1-2; maybe TRBD1 (5 bases). From germline, CDR1 is SGHNT and CDR2 YYREEE (reference sequence). V was pared by 3 bases and J by 4 bases, with 16 bases between. This CDR3 contains 15 residues. CDR3 bases: TGTGCCAGCAGCTACAGGAGGGACGGAGTCTATGGCTACACCTTC. This sequence encodes CASSYRRDGVYGYTF.

J is TRBJ2-7 and V is TRBV5-1; 9 nucleotides agree with TRBD2. With V trimmed by 4 bases and J by 5 bases, 7 bases remained unmatched. The CDR3 loop spans 14 amino acids. The germline V gene has CDR1 SGHRS and CDR2 YFSETQ. CDR3 nucleotide sequence: TGCGCCAGCAGCGAAACGACTAGCGGCCACGAGCAGTACTTC. This gives the protein CASSETTSGHEQYF.

The rearrangement uses TRBV19 and TRBJ2-1; possibly TRBD2 for D (5 bases). The CDR3 covers 14 residues. V was clipped by 7 bases and J by 1 base, with 11 bases between them. Germline lookup yields CDR1 LNHDA and CDR2 SQIVND (reference sequence). In nucleotides, the CDR3 is TGTGCCAGTACTCCGGGCGGGTCCTACAATGAGCAGTTCTTC. Encoded protein: CASTPGGSYNEQFF.

This chain links TRBV27 with TRBJ2-7, with D maybe TRBD2 (5 bases). The CDR3 totals 13 residues. The V and J ends lost 8 bases and 0 bases respectively, with 11 bases between them. Germline loops: CDR1 MNHEY, CDR2 SMNVEV (reference sequence). The DNA of the CDR3 is TGTGCCAGCTCGACTGGGAGCTCCTACGAGCAGTACTTC. Protein: CASSTGSSYEQYF.

J is TRBJ1-2 and V is TRBV18; 8 nucleotides line up with TRBD1. The J segment lost 8 bases and the V segment lost 4 bases, leaving 18 bases of the junction unmatched. This CDR3 region has 17 residues. The germline V gene encodes CDR1 KGHSH and CDR2 LQKENI. CDR3 in amino acids: CASSRQGAGFPSEGYTF. The CDR3 DNA sequence: TGTGCCAGCTCACGCCAGGGGGCTGGCTTTCCTTCGGAAGGCTACACCTTC.

The chain couples TRBV7-3 to TRBJ1-1; D may be TRBD1 (6 bases). With 5 bases removed from V and 10 bases from J, the gap between germline ends came to 17 bases. This CDR3 contains 13 residues. CDR1 SGHTA and CDR2 FQGTGA come from the germline V gene. CDR3 amino acids: CASSQGSGEVAFF. The CDR3 DNA sequence: TGTGCCAGCAGCCAGGGGAGCGGGGAGGTAGCTTTCTTT.

The chain carries TRBV5-4 and TRBJ1-5, with 9 bases that match TRBD1. CDR3 length: 15 residues. With V trimmed by 4 bases and J by 4 bases, 6 bases remained unmatched. Germline CDR1 and CDR2: SGHNT and YYREEE (reference sequence). In DNA, the CDR3 is TGTGCCAGCAGCAGGGGACAGGGATTAAATCAGCCCCAGCATTTT. This encodes CASSRGQGLNQPQHF.

As for this clone: This CDR3 is also generated by other DNA sequences in the sample. The chain links TRBV18 to TRBJ2-7; 10 bases line up with TRBD1. The germline V gene has CDR1 KGHSH and CDR2 LQKENI. Trimming took 3 bases from V and 2 from J; bases not matched to a gene: 1. This CDR3 contains 14 residues. The CDR3 nucleotides read TGTGCCAGCTCACCCGGACAGGGGGCCTACGAGCAGTACTTC. This translates into CASSPGQGAYEQYF.

The CDR3 nucleotides are TGTGCCAGCAGTGAACAGCCGCTGGACAGGAACACTGAAGCTTTCTTT. Translated, it gives CASSEQPLDRNTEAFF. The rearrangement uses TRBV6-1 and TRBJ1-1; D might be TRBD1 (6 bases). In germline, CDR1 is MNHNS, CDR2 SASEGT. Trimming removed 2 bases from V and 1 base from J, with 14 bases in between. The CDR3 has 16 amino acids.

Turning to this clone: At one boundary the junction diverges from the germline segment, which might be a read error. V and J are TRBV7-7 and TRBJ2-3; TRBD2 matches 8 bases. This CDR3 spans 16 amino acids. The germline V gene has CDR1 SSHAT and CDR2 FNYEAQ (reference sequence). The CDR3: CASSLSSRGGTDTQYF. CDR3 bases: TGTGCTAGCAGCTTATCCTCGCGGGGGGGCACAGATACGCAGTATTTT.

A single count supports this clone. This chain links TRBV7-9 with TRBJ2-1; 9 bases map to TRBD2. Germline lookup yields CDR1 SEHNR and CDR2 FQNEAQ (reference sequence). J gave up 15 bases and V 5 bases, and 8 bases lay outside the gene matches. The CDR3 has 12 amino acids. CDR3 loop: CASSISGTSLFF. Here the CDR3 DNA reads TGTGCCAGCAGCATCTCCGGGACTAGCCTGTTCTTC.

This clone showed up just once. The chain couples TRBV7-2 to TRBJ1-6; TRBD1 might be the D (6 bases). The germline V gene has CDR1 SGHTA and CDR2 FQGNSA. V was shortened by 1 base and J by 6 bases, with 22 bases between the two germline ends. The CDR3 length is 19 residues. The CDR3 DNA is TGTGCCAGCAGCTTAGGGGTATGGGGGCAGGCCACGTCTAATTCACCCCTCCACTTT. Its translation: CASSLGVWGQATSNSPLHF. Looking up the rest from reference TRBV7-2 and TRBJ1-6 gives the full variable domain: GAGVSQSPSNKVTEKGKDVELRCDPISGHTALYWYRQSLGQGLEFLIYFQGNSAPDKSGLPSDRFSAERTGGSVSTLTIQRTQQEDSAVYLCASSLGVWGQATSNSPLHFGNGTRLTVT.

This chain joins TRBV4-2 and TRBJ2-7, with TRBD1 matching 8 bases. The CDR3 covers 15 residues. CDR1 and CDR2 from the germline V gene are LGHNA and YNFKEQ. Germline trimming cut 1 base from V and 0 bases from J; bases unmatched to any gene: 2. The CDR3 nucleotides are TGTGCCAGCAGCCAAGTGGGACAGGCCTCCTACGAGCAGTACTTC. This gives the protein CASSQVGQASYEQYF.

The chain is built from TRBV7-2 and TRBJ2-7; the match to TRBD2 covers 14 bases. This CDR3 region has 18 residues. Germline CDR1 is SGHTA and CDR2 is FQGNSA. V shed 1 base, J shed 0 bases, and the junction held 5 bases outside the gene matches. In nucleotides, the CDR3 is TGTGCCAGCAGCTTAGGAGGGGGGACTAGCGGGAGCTCCTACGAGCAGTACTTC. This codes for CASSLGGGTSGSSYEQYF.

The rearrangement joins TRBV19 to TRBJ1-2; the D is unclear. CDR3 length equals 12 residues. V shed 4 bases and J shed 6 bases, with 9 bases lying between them. Germline assignment: CDR1 LNHDA and CDR2 SQIVND (reference sequence). The CDR3 protein is CASSKAGDGYTF. CDR3 in DNA: TGTGCCAGTAGTAAGGCCGGGGATGGCTACACCTTC.

The J gene is TRBJ2-4, the V gene TRBV21-1; TRBD2 is taken as the D call from the table, unchecked against the DNA. TRBV21-1 is reported as a pseudogene. The CDR3 loop spans 15 amino acids. CDR3 sequence (DNA): TGTGCCAGCAGAGATTGCGGGGGTCACAAAAACATTCAGTACTTC. Protein sequence: CASRDCGGHKNIQYF.

The table lists this clone with a count of one. V is TRBV18 and J is TRBJ1-2, with D possibly being TRBD1 (5 bases). V was pared by 3 bases and J by 8 bases, with 16 bases between. CDR3 length: 14 residues. Germline lookup yields CDR1 KGHSH and CDR2 LQKENI. CDR3 region: CASSPGFGTAGYTF. The DNA for the CDR3 is TGTGCCAGCTCACCCGGATTCGGGACTGCAGGCTACACCTTC.

The V gene is TRBV2, the J gene TRBJ2-5; tentatively, D is TRBD2 (6 bases). From germline, CDR1 is SNHLY and CDR2 FYNNEI. V was cut by 6 bases and J by 5 bases, with 10 bases left in between. The CDR3 has 12 amino acids. This chain's CDR3 is CASSLARETQYF. The DNA of the CDR3 is TGTGCCAGCAGCCTAGCGAGGGAGACCCAGTACTTC.

J is TRBJ2-5 and V is TRBV5-4, with TRBD1 matching over 8 bases. Trimming cost V 6 bases and J 2 bases; bases outside gene matches: 6. The germline V gene has CDR1 SGHNT and CDR2 YYREEE (reference sequence). CDR3 length equals 14 residues. The CDR3 region is CASTSGQGQETQYF. The CDR3 coding sequence is TGTGCCAGCACCTCTGGACAGGGTCAAGAGACCCAGTACTTC.

The chain is built from TRBV5-1 and TRBJ1-5; 8 bases are shared with TRBD1. Looked up from germline, CDR1 is SGHRS and CDR2 is YFSETQ. Trimming at V came to 4 bases and at J to 5 bases, leaving 2 bases not matched to a gene. This CDR3 is 13 amino acids long. CDR3: CASSTTGDQPQHF. The CDR3 region has the DNA TGCGCCAGCAGCACGACAGGGGATCAGCCCCAGCATTTT.

The chain is built from TRBV5-1 and TRBJ2-7, with D possibly matching TRBD1 (6 bases). Between the trimmed V and J ends, which lost 4 bases and 4 bases, there was a span of 18 bases. Germline loops: CDR1 SGHRS, CDR2 YFSETQ. There are 15 residues in the CDR3. In DNA, the CDR3 is TGCGCCAGCAGCCTGGTTGATCAGGGGATATACGAGCAGTACTTC. Amino acids: CASSLVDQGIYEQYF.

The chain is built from TRBV28 and TRBJ2-1; D is perhaps TRBD2 (6 bases). Looked up from germline, CDR1 is MDHEN and CDR2 is SYDVKM. The V and J ends lost 7 bases and 7 bases respectively, with 14 bases between them. The CDR3 consists of 13 residues. CDR3 nucleotide sequence: TGTGCCAGCATGGGGACTGGTGAGAATGAGCAGTTCTTC. Amino acid sequence: CASMGTGENEQFF. Based on the CDR3 plus reference TRBV28 and TRBJ2-1, the full variable domain is DVKVTQSSRYLVKRTGEKVFLECVQDMDHENMFWYRQDPGLGLRLIYFSYDVKMKEKGDIPEGYSVSREKKERFSLILESASTNQTSMYLCASMGTGENEQFFGPGTRLTVL.